What follows is one T cell receptor beta chain and its context. No antigen is known for it. Sample-barcoded 5' priming and a J-beta primer mix drove a second PCR of roughly 7 to 11 cycles. Every individual sample yielded 2.5 million or more paired-end reads (each containing CDR3). A single record per CDR3 protein comes from TCRdb applying MiXCR to the 5' RACE reads. There are 1.5 million to 2 million distinct CDR3 sequences in the sample; about two fifths occur only once, and 20% to 25% lies in the top ten. CDR1 is SGDLS and CDR2 is YYNGEE in the germline V gene. Trimming left V 3 bases short and J 9 bases short, with 10 bases between. The CDR3 consists of 12 residues. The data are from a study of blood T cells in healthy people across ages. The study's findings and limits: Changes in expanded clonotypes were possibly confounded, as the CMV status of donors was unknown. With age, beta diversity per million T cells declined roughly linearly, significantly by 40 to 50. Long-lived and aged donors differed, with more naive CD4+ cells and higher diversity in the long-lived.

The TCR was taken from a human donor in good health. The material sequenced was blood. V and J are TRBV9 and TRBJ2-1, with D perhaps matching TRBD1 (6 bases). CDR3 region: CASSGQGSEQFF. Written as DNA, the CDR3 is TGTGCCAGCAGCGGCCAGGGGAGTGAGCAGTTCTTC.